This TCR beta chain was identified during a study of shared clonotypes between healthy human individuals. With 0 bases removed from V and 0 bases from J, the gap between germline ends came to 9 bases. The germline CDR1 and CDR2 sequences are SGHNT and YENEEA. This CDR3 region has 15 residues. Unsorted material relied on about 90 million PBMCs as the source of genomic DNA. The assay ran at deep level. For every subset, genomic DNA was evenly distributed across several immunoSEQ plates. Using immunoSEQ multiplex PCR, the repertoire was profiled, and TCRdb retains in-frame clones only, with some absent. Of about 480,000 clones in the sample, about 79% were seen once.

This chain joins TRBV11-3 and TRBJ2-7; tentatively, D is TRBD1 (6 bases). This TCR came from a woman aged 40-49 years in good health. Some clones in this sample may be carry-over from other donors' samples. The source material was PBMCs. The DNA for the CDR3 is TGTGCCAGCAGCTTAGATTCCAGGGGCTCCTACGAGCAGTACTTC. It codes for CASSLDSRGSYEQYF.